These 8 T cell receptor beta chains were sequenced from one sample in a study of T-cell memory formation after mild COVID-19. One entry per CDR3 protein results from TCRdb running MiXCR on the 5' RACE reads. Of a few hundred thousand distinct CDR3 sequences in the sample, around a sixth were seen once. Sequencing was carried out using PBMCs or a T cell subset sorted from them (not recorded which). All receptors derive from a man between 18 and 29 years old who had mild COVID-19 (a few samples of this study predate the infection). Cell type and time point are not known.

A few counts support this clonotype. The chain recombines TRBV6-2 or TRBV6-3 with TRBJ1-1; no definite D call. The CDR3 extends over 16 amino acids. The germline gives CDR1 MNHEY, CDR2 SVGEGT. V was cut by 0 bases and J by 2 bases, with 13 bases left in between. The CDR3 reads CASSYSKYRLNTEAFF. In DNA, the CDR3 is TGTGCCAGCAGTTACTCGAAATACAGACTCAACACTGAAGCTTTCTTT.

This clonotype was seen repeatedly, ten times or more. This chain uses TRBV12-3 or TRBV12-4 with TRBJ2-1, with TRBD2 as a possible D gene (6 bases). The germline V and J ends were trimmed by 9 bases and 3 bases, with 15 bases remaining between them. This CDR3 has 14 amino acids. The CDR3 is CASYRRGSYNEQFF. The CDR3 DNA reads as TGTGCCAGTTACCGACGGGGGAGCTACAATGAGCAGTTCTTC.

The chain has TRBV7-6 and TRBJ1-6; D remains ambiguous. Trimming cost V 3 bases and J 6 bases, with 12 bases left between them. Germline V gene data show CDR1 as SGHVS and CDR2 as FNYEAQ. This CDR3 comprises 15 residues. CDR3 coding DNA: TGTGCCAGCAGCTTGACCCACCCCCCTAATTCACCCCTCCACTTT. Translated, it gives CASSLTHPPNSPLHF.

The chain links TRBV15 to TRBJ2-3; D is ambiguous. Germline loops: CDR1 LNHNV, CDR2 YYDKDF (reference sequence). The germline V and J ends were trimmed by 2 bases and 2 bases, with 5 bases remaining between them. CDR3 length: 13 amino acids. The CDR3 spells CATSRRPTDTQYF. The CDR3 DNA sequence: TGTGCCACCAGCAGACGGCCCACAGATACGCAGTATTTT.

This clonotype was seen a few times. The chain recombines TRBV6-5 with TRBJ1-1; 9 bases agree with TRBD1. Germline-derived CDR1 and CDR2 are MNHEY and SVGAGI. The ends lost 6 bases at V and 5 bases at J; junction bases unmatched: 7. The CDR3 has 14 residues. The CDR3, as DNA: TGTGCCAGCAGGGGAGACAGGGGGGAAACTGAAGCTTTCTTT. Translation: CASRGDRGETEAFF.

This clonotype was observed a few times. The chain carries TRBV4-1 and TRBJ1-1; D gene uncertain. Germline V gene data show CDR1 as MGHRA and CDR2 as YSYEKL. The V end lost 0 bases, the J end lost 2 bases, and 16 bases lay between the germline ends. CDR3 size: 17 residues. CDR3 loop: CASSQEGPPTVNTEAFF. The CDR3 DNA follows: TGCGCCAGCAGCCAAGAAGGTCCACCAACGGTTAACACTGAAGCTTTCTTT.

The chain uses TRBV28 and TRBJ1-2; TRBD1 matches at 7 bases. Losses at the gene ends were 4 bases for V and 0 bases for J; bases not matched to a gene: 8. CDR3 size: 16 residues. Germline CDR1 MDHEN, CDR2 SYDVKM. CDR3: CASSWGDSQTNYGYTF. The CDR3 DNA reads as TGTGCCAGCAGTTGGGGGGACAGCCAAACTAACTATGGCTACACCTTC.

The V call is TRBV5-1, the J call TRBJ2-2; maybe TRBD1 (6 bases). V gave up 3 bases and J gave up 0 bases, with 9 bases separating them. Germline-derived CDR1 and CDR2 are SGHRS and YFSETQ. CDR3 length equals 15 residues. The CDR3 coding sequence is TGCGCCAGCAGCTGGACAGTTTCGAACACCGGGGAGCTGTTTTTT. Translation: CASSWTVSNTGELFF.